The 25 T cell receptor beta chains below all came from one sample that was sequenced in a study of patients and donors after allogeneic stem cell transplantation. TCRdb re-analysed the RT-PCR reads in MiXCR, keeping a single row per CDR3 protein. The sample holds over 65,000 distinct CDR3 sequences, around 27% seen once. Sequenced: blood, either unsorted or a sorted T cell fraction (not recorded which). These receptors all come from a human donor who was either an allogeneic HSCT recipient or a stem cell or donor lymphocyte infusion donor (not recorded which). It is not recorded whose cells these are; they may come from a transplant donor.

This chain connects TRBV12-3 or TRBV12-4 to TRBJ2-7; D gene uncertain. V was pared by 6 bases and J by 3 bases, with 18 bases between. This CDR3 region has 15 residues. In DNA form, the CDR3 reads TGTGCCAGCAGAGGCGCCCTTGGAAGCCGCTACGAGCAGTACTTC. Amino acid sequence: CASRGALGSRYEQYF.

This clonotype showed up just a few times. The V call is TRBV4-1, the J call TRBJ1-5; D might be TRBD1 (5 bases). V was cut by 0 bases and J by 4 bases, with 13 bases left in between. The CDR3 totals 16 residues. CDR1 MGHRA and CDR2 YSYEKL come from the germline V gene. The CDR3 loop is CASSQDPSGTNQPQHF. The CDR3 bases are TGCGCCAGCAGCCAAGATCCCTCAGGGACGAATCAGCCCCAGCATTTT.

The sample holds a few counts of this clonotype. The chain carries TRBV20-1 and TRBJ1-3; no firm D call. CDR3 length equals 13 residues. V lost 2 bases and J lost 0, with 5 bases in between. Germline CDR1 DFQATT, CDR2 SNEGSKA (reference sequence). The CDR3 DNA follows: TGCAGTGCTAGACAGAGCTCTGGAAACACCATATATTTT. Translating it yields CSARQSSGNTIYF.

The V call is TRBV7-9, the J call TRBJ1-2; no clear D. CDR1 is SEHNR and CDR2 is FQNEAQ in the germline V gene (reference sequence). The CDR3 runs to 15 residues. V was pared by 3 bases and J by 0 bases, with 11 bases between. In DNA form, the CDR3 reads TGTGCCAGCAGCTTCGCGGGGAGACCTAACTATGGCTACACCTTC. Protein sequence: CASSFAGRPNYGYTF.

This clonotype was picked up many times. V usage is TRBV6-5 and J usage is TRBJ1-2; possibly TRBD1 for D (6 bases). CDR1 MNHEY and CDR2 SVGAGI come from the germline V gene. V lost 2 bases, J lost 4 bases, and 14 bases lay in between. The CDR3 has 15 amino acids. CDR3 loop: CASSYLGRGAYGYTF. The CDR3 DNA sequence: TGTGCCAGCAGTTACCTTGGAAGGGGGGCCTATGGCTACACCTTC.

This clonotype was seen more than once but under ten times. The CDR3 DNA sequence: TGTGCCAGCAGTCCCAGCAGGGACAGGGTATTACCCGGGGAGCTGTTTTTT. Protein sequence: CASSPSRDRVLPGELFF. The chain recombines TRBV12-3 or TRBV12-4 with TRBJ2-2, with TRBD1 identical over 9 bases. The CDR3 extends over 17 amino acids. Trimming removed 5 bases from V and 6 bases from J; junction bases left unmatched: 13.

The chain carries TRBV10-3 and TRBJ2-1, with D perhaps TRBD1 (6 bases). There are 14 residues in the CDR3. Germline CDR1 reads ENHRY; CDR2 reads SYGVKD. Deletions cut 0 bases from V and 5 bases from J, with 8 bases between. The CDR3: CAISESRTDNEQFF. The DNA for the CDR3 is TGTGCCATCAGTGAGTCAAGGACAGACAATGAGCAGTTCTTC.

J is TRBJ2-7 and V is TRBV3-1; 7 nucleotides line up with TRBD1. The CDR3 spans 19 residues. Germline lookup yields CDR1 LGHDT and CDR2 YNNKEL (reference sequence). J was trimmed by 1 base and V by 0 bases; bases with no gene match: 15. The CDR3 protein is CASSQEGQRLIGGSYEQYF. CDR3 DNA sequence: TGTGCCAGCAGCCAAGAGGGACAGCGCCTCATAGGTGGATCCTACGAGCAGTACTTC.

The chain is built from TRBV5-6 and TRBJ2-7; TRBD1 matches 9 bases. The CDR3 has 14 amino acids. Germline CDR1 SGHDT, CDR2 YYEEEE. The V and J ends lost 4 bases and 4 bases, in that order; junction bases with no gene match: 6. As DNA, the CDR3 is TGTGCCAGCAGCCCGGGACAGGGTGGATACGAGCAGTACTTC. Translating it yields CASSPGQGGYEQYF.

This clonotype appeared a few times. This chain uses TRBV12-3 or TRBV12-4 with TRBJ1-1, with D unclear. The V gene lost 6 bases and the J gene lost 0 bases, with 14 bases spanning the gap. This CDR3 region has 15 residues. In DNA form, the CDR3 reads TGTGCCAGCAGAATGACCCGGATGGTGAACACTGAAGCTTTCTTT. Its protein product is CASRMTRMVNTEAFF.

This clonotype occurred a few times. The V call is TRBV2, the J call TRBJ2-7, with D unresolved. V was pared by 7 bases and J by 5 bases, with 18 bases between. The germline CDR1 and CDR2 sequences are SNHLY and FYNNEI. The length of the CDR3 is 14 residues. CDR3 residues: CASTDSWGINEQYF. Here the CDR3 DNA reads TGTGCCAGCACGGATAGCTGGGGTATAAACGAGCAGTACTTC. Based on the CDR3 plus reference TRBV2 and TRBJ2-7, the full variable domain is EPEVTQTPSHQVTQMGQEVILRCVPISNHLYFYWYRQILGQKVEFLVSFYNNEISEKSEIFDDQFSVERPDGSNFTLKIRSTKLEDSAMYFCASTDSWGINEQYFGPGTRLTVT.

CDR3 region: CASSYFGGRTEAFF. The CDR3 nucleotides read TGTGCCAGCAGTTACTTCGGGGGGCGAACTGAAGCTTTCTTT. J is TRBJ1-1 and V is TRBV6-5, with D maybe TRBD1 (6 bases). The CDR3 sequence is 14 residues long. V lost 1 base, J lost 5 bases, and 11 bases lay in between. CDR1 and CDR2 (germline): MNHEY, SVGAGI.

This chain uses TRBV9 with TRBJ2-3; D not certain. V was pared by 4 bases and J by 4 bases, with 10 bases between. This CDR3 is 13 amino acids long. Germline loops: CDR1 SGDLS, CDR2 YYNGEE. DNA of the CDR3: TGTGCCAGCAGCACATACGTCTCAGATACGCAGTATTTT. It encodes CASSTYVSDTQYF.

As concerns this clonotype: A junction boundary mismatches the germline segment, possibly from a read error. The genes are TRBV28 and TRBJ1-5; possibly TRBD1 for D (6 bases). Germline V gene data show CDR1 as MDHEN and CDR2 as SYDVKM. The CDR3 sequence is 12 residues long. Here the CDR3 DNA reads TGTGCCATCCAGGGGAGAGGTCAGCCCCGGCATTTT. The encoded protein is CAIQGRGQPRHF.

This chain connects TRBV7-9 to TRBJ2-1; TRBD2 aligns across 7 bases. CDR3 length: 15 amino acids. The germline V gene encodes CDR1 SEHNR and CDR2 FQNEAQ (reference sequence). V lost 4 bases and J lost 8; bases outside the gene matches: 11. CDR3 sequence reads: CASSYGTTTGYEQFF. CDR3 sequence (DNA): TGTGCCAGCAGCTATGGGACTACCACGGGGTATGAGCAGTTCTTC. Full variable domain (rest looked up from reference TRBV7-9 and TRBJ2-1): DTGVSQNPRHKITKRGQNVTFRCDPISEHNRLYWYRQTLGQGPEFLTYFQNEAQLEKSRLLSDRFSAERPKGSFSTLEIQRTEQGDSAMYLCASSYGTTTGYEQFFGPGTRLTVL.

The chain couples TRBV11-2 to TRBJ1-2, with 9 bases matching TRBD1. The CDR3 sequence is 15 residues long. V lost 5 bases, J lost 3 bases, and 7 bases stayed unmatched. Germline V gene sequence: CDR1 SGHAT, CDR2 FQNNGV. The CDR3 coding sequence is TGTGCCAGCAGCCCCCGGACAGGGGCTCACTATGGCTACACCTTC. It yields the protein CASSPRTGAHYGYTF.

The sample holds many counts of this clonotype. V gene TRBV20-1 combines with J gene TRBJ1-2; 7 bases map to TRBD1. The CDR3 extends over 14 amino acids. V shed 4 bases and J 1 base; nucleotides not matched to a gene: 6. Germline CDR1 is DFQATT and CDR2 is SNEGSKA (reference sequence). The CDR3 coding sequence is TGCAGTGCTAAGGGGACAGCCCATAACTATGGCTACACCTTC. This encodes CSAKGTAHNYGYTF.

This clonotype appeared a few times. The chain uses TRBV6-5 and TRBJ1-2; D possibly corresponds to TRBD1 (6 bases). This CDR3 is built from 13 residues. Per the germline V gene, CDR1 is MNHEY and CDR2 is SVGAGI. Trimming removed 6 bases at V and 5 bases at J, with 13 bases between. CDR3: CASSRGRGYGYTF. CDR3 DNA sequence: TGTGCCAGCAGCCGGGGCAGGGGTTATGGCTACACCTTC.

This clonotype was detected only a few times. This chain links TRBV12-3 or TRBV12-4 with TRBJ1-1, with no clear D. The CDR3 covers 14 residues. V was pared by 2 bases and J by 0 bases, with 7 bases between. Here the CDR3 DNA reads TGTGCCAGCAGTTTATACACGTTGAACACTGAAGCTTTCTTT. Protein product: CASSLYTLNTEAFF.

This clonotype occurred many times. V usage is TRBV7-9 and J usage is TRBJ1-6; D ambiguous. V was clipped by 0 bases and J by 4 bases, with 4 bases between them. Germline CDR1 reads SEHNR; CDR2 reads FQNEAQ (reference sequence). The CDR3 loop spans 14 amino acids. CDR3 bases: TGTGCCAGCAGCTTAGCCGGATATAATTCACCCCTCCACTTT. Translating gives CASSLAGYNSPLHF.

The V gene is TRBV12-3 or TRBV12-4, the J gene TRBJ2-5; 11 bases fit TRBD2. V was clipped by 6 bases and J by 0 bases; unmatched bases: 3. The CDR3 length is 15 residues. The CDR3 DNA reads TGTGCCAGCAGGAAGGGACTAGCGGACCAAGAGACCCAGTACTTC. Translating it yields CASRKGLADQETQYF.

The chain combines TRBV20-1 with TRBJ1-4; possibly TRBD1 for D (6 bases). Germline V lookup: CDR1 DFQATT, CDR2 SNEGSKA (reference sequence). The CDR3 has 14 amino acids. Trimming removed 2 bases from V and 7 bases from J, with 14 bases in between. The CDR3 DNA is TGCAGTGCTAGACATGACAGGAGATCTGAAAAACTGTTTTTT. Amino acids: CSARHDRRSEKLFF.

V and J are TRBV12-3 or TRBV12-4 and TRBJ2-3, with TRBD2 matching 8 bases. With V trimmed by 1 base and J by 0 bases, 9 bases remained unmatched. CDR3 length: 18 amino acids. The CDR3 nucleotides are TGTGCCAGCAGTTTAGAGGCGGGGGGACCCTATAGCACAGATACGCAGTATTTT. This translates into CASSLEAGGPYSTDTQYF.

The chain links TRBV13 to TRBJ1-1; 9 bases agree with TRBD1. Germline V CDR1 and CDR2: PRHDT, FYEKMQ (reference sequence). CDR3 length: 18 residues. V shed 4 bases and J 1 base; nucleotides not matched to a gene: 13. The CDR3 loop is CASSYPISGQGANTEAFF. The CDR3 coding sequence is TGTGCCAGCAGCTATCCAATCTCGGGACAGGGAGCGAACACTGAAGCTTTCTTT.

The chain couples TRBV5-1 to TRBJ2-5, with D possibly matching TRBD1 (5 bases). The length of the CDR3 is 14 residues. The V end was cut by 4 bases, the J end by 5 bases, with 15 bases between. Germline CDR1 SGHRS, CDR2 YFSETQ. The CDR3 reads CASSLRDQGETQYF. The CDR3 DNA follows: TGCGCCAGCAGCCTCCGAGACCAGGGCGAGACCCAGTACTTC.